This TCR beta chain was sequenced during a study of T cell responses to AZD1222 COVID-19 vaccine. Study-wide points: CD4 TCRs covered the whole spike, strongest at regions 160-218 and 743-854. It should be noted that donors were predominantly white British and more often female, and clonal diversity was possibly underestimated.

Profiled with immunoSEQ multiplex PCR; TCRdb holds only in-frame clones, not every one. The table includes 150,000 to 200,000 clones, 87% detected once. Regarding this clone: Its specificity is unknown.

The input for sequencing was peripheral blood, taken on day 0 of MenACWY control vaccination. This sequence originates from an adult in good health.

The CDR3 bases are TGTGCCAGCCGTTCCACGTATGGCTACACCTTC. Protein sequence: CASRSTYGYTF. The chain has TRBV12-3 or TRBV12-4 and TRBJ1-2, with D hard to call. The CDR3 runs to 11 residues. V shed 8 bases and J shed 5 bases, with 9 bases lying between them.